The TCR beta chain described here comes from a study of blood T cell repertoires in COVID-19. Whole-study context: Collection of acute and convalescent COVID-19 samples took place in the United States, Italy and Spain.

CDR3 length equals 16 residues. The junction had 5 bases not matched to a gene; V was cut back by 0 bases and J by 4 bases. Germline V gene lookup returns CDR1 LGHNA and CDR2 YSLEER. Assay: immunoSEQ multiplex PCR; the TCRdb copy retains only in-frame clones and omits some. The table lists about 210,000 clones, around 80% of them singletons, with 2.5% to 3.5% in the top ten. The clonotype was recovered from a man aged 45 to 65 with active or convalescent COVID-19. This chain joins TRBV4-3 and TRBJ2-5; 10 positions agree with TRBD2. The sequenced material came from peripheral blood. The CDR3 loop reads CASSQDLSGGGETQYF. CDR3 in DNA: TGCGCCAGCAGCCAAGATCTGAGCGGGGGGGGAGAGACCCAGTACTTC.